This T cell receptor (beta chain) was identified in a study of shared clonotypes between healthy human individuals. With respect to this clone: Its antigen remains unidentified.

Overall study findings and caveats: Non-shared clonotypes had lower generation probabilities than those shared by all four donors.

Sequencing used immunoSEQ multiplex PCR; TCRdb keeps in-frame clones, though not all of them. The sample carries over a million clones, roughly 98% recorded once. Each sample came from a Caucasian adult donor living in Nashville, Tennessee. The specimen was naive CD4+ T cells sorted from blood. Subset reported: CD45RA+ positively selected. The clonotype was recovered from a young man in good health.

In DNA form, the CDR3 reads TGTGCCAGCCTTAGACGGGACAATGAGCAGTTCTTC. Its translation is CASLRRDNEQFF. The chain couples TRBV18 to TRBJ2-1; D gene unclear. V was trimmed by 8 bases and J by 5 bases, leaving 10 bases between them. Germline assignment: CDR1 KGHSH and CDR2 LQKENI. This CDR3 is 12 amino acids long.